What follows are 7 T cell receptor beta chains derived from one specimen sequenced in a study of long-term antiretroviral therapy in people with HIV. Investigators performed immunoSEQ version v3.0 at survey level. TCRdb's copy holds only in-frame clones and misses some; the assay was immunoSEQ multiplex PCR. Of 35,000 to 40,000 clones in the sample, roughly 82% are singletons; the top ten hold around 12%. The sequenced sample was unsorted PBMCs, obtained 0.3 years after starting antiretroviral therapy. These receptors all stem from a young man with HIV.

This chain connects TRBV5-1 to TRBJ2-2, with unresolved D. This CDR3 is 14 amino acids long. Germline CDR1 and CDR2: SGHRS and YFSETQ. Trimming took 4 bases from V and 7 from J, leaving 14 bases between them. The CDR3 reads CASSPRRNGGELFF. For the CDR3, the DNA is TGCGCCAGCAGCCCCCGACGGAATGGCGGGGAGCTGTTTTTT.

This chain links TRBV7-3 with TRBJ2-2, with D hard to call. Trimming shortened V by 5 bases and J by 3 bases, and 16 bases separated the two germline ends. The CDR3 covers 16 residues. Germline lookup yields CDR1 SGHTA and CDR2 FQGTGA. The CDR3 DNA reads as TGTGCCAGCAGCCCCAACTATGCCTCGGACACCGGGGAGCTGTTTTTT. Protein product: CASSPNYASDTGELFF.

The CDR3 nucleotides read TGTGCCAGCAGCTTGGGGCCCGACAGTTCCTACGAGCAGTACTTC. It translates to CASSLGPDSSYEQYF. The chain is built from TRBV5-4 and TRBJ2-7; the D gene is possibly TRBD1 (5 bases). This CDR3 is 15 amino acids long. Between the trimmed V and J ends, which lost 0 bases and 1 base, there was a span of 11 bases. CDR1 and CDR2 (germline): SGHNT, YYREEE (reference sequence).

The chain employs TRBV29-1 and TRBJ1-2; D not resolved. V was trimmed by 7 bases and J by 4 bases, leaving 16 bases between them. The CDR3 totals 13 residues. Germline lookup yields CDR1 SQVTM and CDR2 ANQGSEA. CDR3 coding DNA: TGCAGCGCCCACCCACTAAACCGCTATGGCTACACCTTC. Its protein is CSAHPLNRYGYTF. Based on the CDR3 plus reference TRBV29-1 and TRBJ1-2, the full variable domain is SAVISQKPSRDICQRGTSLTIQCQVDSQVTMMFWYRQQPGQSLTLIATANQGSEATYESGFVIDKFPISRPNLTFSTLTVSNMSPEDSSIYLCSAHPLNRYGYTFGSGTRLTVV.

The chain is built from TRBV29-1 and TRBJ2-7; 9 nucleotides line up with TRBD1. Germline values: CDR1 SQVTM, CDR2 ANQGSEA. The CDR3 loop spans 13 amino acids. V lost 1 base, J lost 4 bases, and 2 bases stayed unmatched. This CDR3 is CSVEGGTGYEQYF. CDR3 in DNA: TGCAGCGTTGAAGGGGGGACAGGGTACGAGCAGTACTTC.

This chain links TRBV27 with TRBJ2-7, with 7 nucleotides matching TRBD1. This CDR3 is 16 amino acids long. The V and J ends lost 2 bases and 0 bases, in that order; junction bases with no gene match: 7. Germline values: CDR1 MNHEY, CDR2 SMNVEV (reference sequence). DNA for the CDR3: TGTGCCAGCAGTTTAAGGCTCGGGGACAGCTCCTACGAGCAGTACTTC. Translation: CASSLRLGDSSYEQYF.

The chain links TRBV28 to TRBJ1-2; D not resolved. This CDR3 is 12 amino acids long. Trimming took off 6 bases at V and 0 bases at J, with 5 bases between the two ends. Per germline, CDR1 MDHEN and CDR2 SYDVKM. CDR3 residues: CASSNTNYGYTF. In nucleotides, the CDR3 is TGTGCCAGCAGCAATACTAACTATGGCTACACCTTC.